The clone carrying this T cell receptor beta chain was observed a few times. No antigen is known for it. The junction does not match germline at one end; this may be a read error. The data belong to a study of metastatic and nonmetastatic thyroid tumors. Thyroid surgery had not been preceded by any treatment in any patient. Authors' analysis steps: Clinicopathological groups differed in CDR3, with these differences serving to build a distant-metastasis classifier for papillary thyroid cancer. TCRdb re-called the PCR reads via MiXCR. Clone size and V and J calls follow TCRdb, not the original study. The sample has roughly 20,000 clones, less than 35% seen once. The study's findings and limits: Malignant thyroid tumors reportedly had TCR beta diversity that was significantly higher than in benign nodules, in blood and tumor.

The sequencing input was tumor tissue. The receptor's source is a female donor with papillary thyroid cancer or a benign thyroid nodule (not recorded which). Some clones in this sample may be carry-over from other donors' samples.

Written as DNA, the CDR3 is TGTGCCAGCAGGCCGACAGGGGCTGGGGCCAACGCCCTGACTTTC. Its translation is CASRPTGAGANALTF. This rearrangement joins TRBV6-2 or TRBV6-3 to TRBJ2-6; TRBD1 matches at 8 bases. The CDR3 contains 15 residues. Germline CDR1 reads MNHEY; CDR2 reads SVGEGT.